This section outlines one TCR beta chain sequence together with its context. The sample comes from a study of blood T cells in healthy people across ages. This CDR3 spans 15 amino acids. Trimming left V 0 bases short and J 0 bases short, with 9 bases between. The germline V gene has CDR1 SGHRS and CDR2 YFSETQ. PCR was performed a second time for roughly 7 to 12 cycles using a sample-barcoded 5' primer and a J-beta primer mix. MiXCR, applied by TCRdb to the 5' RACE reads, yields one record per CDR3 protein. The sample consists of 1.5 million to 2 million distinct CDR3 sequences, roughly 50% of them appearing once.

V and J are TRBV5-1 and TRBJ1-2; D unclear. Sequenced: blood. The source of this sequence is a woman between 35 and 50 years old in good health. CDR3 protein: CASSLAVTANYGYTF. For the CDR3, the DNA is TGCGCCAGCAGCTTGGCCGTGACTGCTAACTATGGCTACACCTTC.